The T cell receptor (beta chain) under discussion was sequenced for a study of blood T cells in healthy people across ages. Whole-study results and caveats: Among long-lived donors, naive CD4+ cells were more numerous and diversity higher than in aged donors. PBMCs left unsorted prevented a conclusive naive versus antigen-experienced comparison.

This clonotype was observed a handful of times. The target antigen is unknown. A second about 6 to 12 cycle PCR used barcoded and J-beta primers. MiXCR, applied by TCRdb to the 5' RACE reads, yields one record per CDR3 protein. The data contain roughly 1.4 million distinct CDR3 sequences, roughly 64% of them seen just once; the ten biggest clones take up 6.5% to 8.5%. Sample: blood. The receptor's source is a man in his late teens or twenties in good health.

This CDR3 is CAIRGNREETQYF. For the CDR3, the DNA is TGTGCCATCAGAGGGAACCGGGAGGAGACCCAGTACTTC. This chain links TRBV10-3 with TRBJ2-5; possible D gene TRBD2, 6 bases. CDR1 is ENHRY, CDR2 SYGVKD, per germline. This CDR3 comprises 13 residues. With 6 bases removed from V and 5 bases from J, the gap between germline ends came to 13 bases.